This T cell receptor (beta chain) was obtained from a study of blood T cell repertoires in COVID-19. Study-level background: The United States, Italy and Spain supplied acute and convalescent COVID-19 samples. T cells, B-cell-depleted T cells, or PBMCs supplied cDNA or gDNA.

This CDR3 comprises 16 residues. Germline CDR1 reads MGHRA; CDR2 reads YSYEKL. V lost 0 bases and J 3 bases, leaving 11 bases between the germline ends. Original data processing: Scientists estimated how many nucleated cells there were by amplifying reference gene primers. Clones were sequenced by immunoSEQ multiplex PCR, and TCRdb holds only the in-frame ones, with some missing. The D gene and trimming were derived from the DNA, and the V and J assignments and clone size from that table. The sample holds about 65,000 clones, 90% to 95% seen once. This rearrangement joins TRBV4-1 to TRBJ1-4; D unclear. The TCR comes from a man in his 70s with active COVID-19. Sequences were obtained from peripheral blood. CDR3 sequence reads: CASSQEEGRANEKLFF. CDR3 nucleotide sequence: TGCGCCAGCAGCCAAGAGGAAGGGAGGGCTAATGAAAAACTGTTTTTT.